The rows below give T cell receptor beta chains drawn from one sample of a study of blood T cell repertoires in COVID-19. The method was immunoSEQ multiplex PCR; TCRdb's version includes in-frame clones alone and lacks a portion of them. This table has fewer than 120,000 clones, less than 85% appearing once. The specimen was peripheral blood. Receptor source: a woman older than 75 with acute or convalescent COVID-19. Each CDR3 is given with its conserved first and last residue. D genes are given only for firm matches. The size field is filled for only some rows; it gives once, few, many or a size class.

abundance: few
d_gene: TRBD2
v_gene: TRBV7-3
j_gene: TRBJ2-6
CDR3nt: TGTGCCAGCAGCCCGCGGGGGGCCCTCTCTGGGGCCAACGTCCTGACTTTC
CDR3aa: CASSPRGALSGANVLTF

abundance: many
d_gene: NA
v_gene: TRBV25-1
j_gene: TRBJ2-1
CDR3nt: TGTGCCAGCTTCAGAATCAATGAGCAGTTCTTC
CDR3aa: CASFRINEQFF

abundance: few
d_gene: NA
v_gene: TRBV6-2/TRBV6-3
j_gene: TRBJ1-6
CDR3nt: TGTGCCAGCAGCCTAGAGAATTCACCCCTCCACTTT
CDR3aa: CASSLENSPLHF

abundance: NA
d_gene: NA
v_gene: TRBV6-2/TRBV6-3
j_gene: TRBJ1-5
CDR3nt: TGTGCCAGCAGTCGGGGGAATCAGCCCCAGCATTTT
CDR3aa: CASSRGNQPQHF

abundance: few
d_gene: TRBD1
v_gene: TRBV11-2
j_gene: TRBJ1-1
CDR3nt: TGTGCCAGCAGCTCGCAGGGGGCGACTGAAGCTTTCTTT
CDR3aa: CASSSQGATEAFF

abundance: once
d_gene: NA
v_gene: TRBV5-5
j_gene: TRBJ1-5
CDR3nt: TGTGCCAGCAGCTTGCGTAGCAATCAGCCCCAGCATTTT
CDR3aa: CASSLRSNQPQHF

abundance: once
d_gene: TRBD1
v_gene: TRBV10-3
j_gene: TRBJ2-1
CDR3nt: TGTGCCATCAGTGTCGGACAGGGTGATTACAATGAGCAGTTCTTC
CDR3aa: CAISVGQGDYNEQFF

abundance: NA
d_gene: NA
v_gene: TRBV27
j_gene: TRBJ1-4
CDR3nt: TGTGCCAGCAGTCCGAGGACTGGTGAAAAACTGTTTTTT
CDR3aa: CASSPRTGEKLFF

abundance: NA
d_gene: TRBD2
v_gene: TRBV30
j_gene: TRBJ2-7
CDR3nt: TGTGCCTGGAGTGTAGGGGGGACTAGCGTTTTGTCCTACGAGCAGTACTTC
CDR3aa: CAWSVGGTSVLSYEQYF

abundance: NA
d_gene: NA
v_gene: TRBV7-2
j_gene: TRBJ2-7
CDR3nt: TGTGCCAGCAGCTCCACCTACGAGCAGTACTTC
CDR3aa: CASSSTYEQYF

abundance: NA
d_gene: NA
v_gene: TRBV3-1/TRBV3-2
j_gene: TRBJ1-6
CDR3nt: TGTGCCAGCAGCCATCGGGACTTGGGTTCACCCCTCCACTTT
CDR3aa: CASSHRDLGSPLHF

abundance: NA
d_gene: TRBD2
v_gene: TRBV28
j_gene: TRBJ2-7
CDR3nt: TGTGCCAGCAGACGCGGGAGGAGCTCCTACGAGCAGTACTTC
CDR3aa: CASRRGRSSYEQYF

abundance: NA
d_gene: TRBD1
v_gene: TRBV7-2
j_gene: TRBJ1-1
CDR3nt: TGTGCCAGCAGCTTATTGGTCGACAGGGCCCTGAGTGCGGCTGCTTTCTTT
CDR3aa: CASSLLVDRALSAAAFF

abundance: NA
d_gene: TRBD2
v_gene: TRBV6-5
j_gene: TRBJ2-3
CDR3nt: TGTGCCAGCAGTTACTTAAGCGGGAGCGGCACAGATACGCAGTATTTT
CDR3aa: CASSYLSGSGTDTQYF

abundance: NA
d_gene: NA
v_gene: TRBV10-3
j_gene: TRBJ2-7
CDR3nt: TGTGCCATCAGTGACAGGGCCAGCTCCTACGAGCAGTACTTC
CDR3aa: CAISDRASSYEQYF

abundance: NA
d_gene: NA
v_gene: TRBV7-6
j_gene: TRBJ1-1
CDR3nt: TGTGCCAGCAGCTTAGCAGTGCCAGGGCAGGGGACTGAAGCTTTCTTT
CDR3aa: CASSLAVPGQGTEAFF

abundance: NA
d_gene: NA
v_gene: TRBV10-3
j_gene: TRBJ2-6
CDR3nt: TGTGCCATCAGCCCCCCCAGCTCTGGGGCCAACGTCCTGACTTTC
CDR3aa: CAISPPSSGANVLTF

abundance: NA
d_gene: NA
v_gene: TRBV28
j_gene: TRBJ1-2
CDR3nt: TGTGCCAGCAGTTCAGGGGATTTAGGCTATGGCTACACCTTC
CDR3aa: CASSSGDLGYGYTF

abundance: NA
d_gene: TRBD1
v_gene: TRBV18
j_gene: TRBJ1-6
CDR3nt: TGTGCCAGCTCACCTACTGACAGGGCCCATAATTCACCCCTCCACTTT
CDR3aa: CASSPTDRAHNSPLHF

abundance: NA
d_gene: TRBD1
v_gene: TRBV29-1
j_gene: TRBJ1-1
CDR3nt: TGCAGCGTTCGCACAGGGGATTACACTGAAGCTTTCTTT
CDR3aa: CSVRTGDYTEAFF

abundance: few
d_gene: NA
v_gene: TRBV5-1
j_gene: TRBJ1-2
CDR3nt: TGCGCCAGCAGCTTAGAAGGAGGGGACTATGGCTACACCTTC
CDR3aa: CASSLEGGDYGYTF

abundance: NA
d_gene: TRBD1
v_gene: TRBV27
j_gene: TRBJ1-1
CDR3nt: TGTGCCAGCAACCGACAGGGTCCTAACACTGAAGCTTTCTTT
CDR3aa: CASNRQGPNTEAFF

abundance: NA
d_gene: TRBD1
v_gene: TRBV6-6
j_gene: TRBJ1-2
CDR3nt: TGTGCCAGCAGTCCCTCAGGGGGGTCTGGCTACACCTTC
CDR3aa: CASSPSGGSGYTF

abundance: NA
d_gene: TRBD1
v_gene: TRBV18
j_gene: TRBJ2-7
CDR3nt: TGTGCCAGCTCACCTAACAGGGGCGCCCATTCCTACGAGCAGTACTTC
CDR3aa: CASSPNRGAHSYEQYF

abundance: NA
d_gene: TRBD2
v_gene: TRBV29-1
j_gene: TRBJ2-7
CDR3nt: TGCAGCGTTGAATCTGTTCGGGAGGGCGGGCAGTACTTC
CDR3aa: CSVESVREGGQYF

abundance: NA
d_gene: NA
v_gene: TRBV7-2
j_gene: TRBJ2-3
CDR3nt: TGTGCCAGCATACCGGAGAGCACAGATACGCAGTATTTT
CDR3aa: CASIPESTDTQYF

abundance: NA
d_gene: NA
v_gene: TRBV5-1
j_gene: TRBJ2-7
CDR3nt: TGCGCCAGCAGCCCGGGGGGCGGGACCTACGAGCAGTACTTC
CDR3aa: CASSPGGGTYEQYF

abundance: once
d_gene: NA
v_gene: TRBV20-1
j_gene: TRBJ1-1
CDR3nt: TGCAGTGCTAGTACTCAGGTTGTCGGTGGGGCTTTCTTT
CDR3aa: CSASTQVVGGAFF

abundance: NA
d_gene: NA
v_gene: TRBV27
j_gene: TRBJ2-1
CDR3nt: TGTGCCAGTAAAACGTGGGGAAGGGGCTACAATGAGCAGTTCTTC
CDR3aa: CASKTWGRGYNEQFF

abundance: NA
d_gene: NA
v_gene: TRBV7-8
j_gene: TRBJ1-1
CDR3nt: TGTGCCAGCAGCACTCAGGGGTACACTGAAGCTTTCTTT
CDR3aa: CASSTQGYTEAFF

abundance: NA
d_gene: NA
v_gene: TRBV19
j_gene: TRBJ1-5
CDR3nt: TGTGCCAGTAGCGACAAACAGGGTATCGGGGGCAATCAGCCCCAGCATTTT
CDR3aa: CASSDKQGIGGNQPQHF

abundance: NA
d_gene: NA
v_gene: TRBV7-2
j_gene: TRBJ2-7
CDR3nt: TGTGCCAGCAGCTTAAGACAGCCAGGATACGAGCAGTACTTC
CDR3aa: CASSLRQPGYEQYF

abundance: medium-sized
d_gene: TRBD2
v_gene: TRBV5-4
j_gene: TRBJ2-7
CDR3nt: TGTGCCAGCAGCTTCACTACGGGAGGCTCCTACGAGCAGTACTTC
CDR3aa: CASSFTTGGSYEQYF

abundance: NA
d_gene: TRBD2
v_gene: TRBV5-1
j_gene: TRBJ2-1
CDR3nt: TGCGCCAGCAGCTCGGGACTAGCGGGAGGAAATGAGCAGTTCTTC
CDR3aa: CASSSGLAGGNEQFF

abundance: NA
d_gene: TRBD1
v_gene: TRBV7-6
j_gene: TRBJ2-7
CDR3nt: TGTGCCAGCAGCTCCGGGACAGGGAAGAACGAGCAGTACTTC
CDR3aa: CASSSGTGKNEQYF

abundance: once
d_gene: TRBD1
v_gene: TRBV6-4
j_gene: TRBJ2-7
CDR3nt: TGTGCCAGCGCGCGACAGGGGAAACTTCTCCTAGGCTCCTACGAGCAGTACTTC
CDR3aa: CASARQGKLLLGSYEQYF

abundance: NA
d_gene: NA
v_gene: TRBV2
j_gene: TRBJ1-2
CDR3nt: TGTGCCAGCAAGGCGGCGAACTATGGCTACACCTTC
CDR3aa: CASKAANYGYTF

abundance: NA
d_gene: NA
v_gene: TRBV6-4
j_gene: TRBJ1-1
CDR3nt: TGTGCCAGCAGTTCGGAGAGCAACACTGAAGCTTTCTTT
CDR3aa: CASSSESNTEAFF

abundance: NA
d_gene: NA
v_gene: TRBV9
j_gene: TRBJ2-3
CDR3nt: TGTGCCAGCAGCGTAGGTCCCTCCGGTTCCGCAGATACGCAGTATTTT
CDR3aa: CASSVGPSGSADTQYF

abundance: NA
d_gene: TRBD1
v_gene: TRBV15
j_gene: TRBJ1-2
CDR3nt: TGTGCCACCAGCAGAGATTGGGACAGGGTGCCTGGCTACACCTTC
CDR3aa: CATSRDWDRVPGYTF

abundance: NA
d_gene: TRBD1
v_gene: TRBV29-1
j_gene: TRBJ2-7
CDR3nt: TGCAGCGTAATAATACAGGGGGACGAGCAGTACTTC
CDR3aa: CSVIIQGDEQYF

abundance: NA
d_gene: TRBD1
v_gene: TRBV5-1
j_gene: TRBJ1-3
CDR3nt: TGCGCCAGCAGCTTGACTGGACAGGGATCCGGAAACACCATATATTTT
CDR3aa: CASSLTGQGSGNTIYF

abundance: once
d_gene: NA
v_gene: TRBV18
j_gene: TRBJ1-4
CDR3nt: TGTGCCAGCTCACCACAAACTGAAAATGAAAAACTGTTTTTT
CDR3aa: CASSPQTENEKLFF

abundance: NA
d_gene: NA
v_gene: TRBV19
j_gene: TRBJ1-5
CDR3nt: TGTGCCAGCAATACAGGGTACAGCAATCAGCCCCAGCATTTT
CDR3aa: CASNTGYSNQPQHF

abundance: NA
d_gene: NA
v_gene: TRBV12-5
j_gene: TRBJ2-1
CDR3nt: TGTGCTAGTGGTTTACTTTTAGGGGATGAGCAGTTCTTC
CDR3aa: CASGLLLGDEQFF

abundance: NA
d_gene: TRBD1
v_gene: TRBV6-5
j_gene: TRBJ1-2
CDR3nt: TGTGCCAGCAGCGGGACAGTACATTATGGCTACACCTTC
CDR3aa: CASSGTVHYGYTF

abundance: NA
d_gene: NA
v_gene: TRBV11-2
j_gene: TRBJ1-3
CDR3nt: TGTGCCAGCAGCTTGCTCCCAGGGGCTGCCTCTGGAAACACCATATATTTT
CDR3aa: CASSLLPGAASGNTIYF

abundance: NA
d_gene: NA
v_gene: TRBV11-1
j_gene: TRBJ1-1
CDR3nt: TGTGCCAGCAGCTCCCAATGGGCCGACACTGAAGCTTTCTTT
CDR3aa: CASSSQWADTEAFF

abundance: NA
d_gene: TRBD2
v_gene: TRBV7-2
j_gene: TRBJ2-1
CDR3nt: TGTGCCAGCAGCTTAGATCGGGGGGGGGCTGGGAATGAGCAGTTCTTC
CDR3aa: CASSLDRGGAGNEQFF

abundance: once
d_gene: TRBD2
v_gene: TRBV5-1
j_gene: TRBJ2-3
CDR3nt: TGCGCCAGCAGCGCTTCTAGCGGGAGGGCTTCGCAGTATTTT
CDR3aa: CASSASSGRASQYF

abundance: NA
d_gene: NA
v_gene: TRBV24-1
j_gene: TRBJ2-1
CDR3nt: TGTGCCACCAGTCAGCGGGTGGGGGGTGAGCAGTTCTTC
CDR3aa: CATSQRVGGEQFF

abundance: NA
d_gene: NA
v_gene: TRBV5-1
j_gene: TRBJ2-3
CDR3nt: TGCGCCAGCAGCTTGGGCCAGGGGACCACAGATACGCAGTATTTT
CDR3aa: CASSLGQGTTDTQYF